These T cell receptor beta chains were read from a single sample in a study of cytomegalovirus exposure and HLA in healthy donors. Sequencing used immunoSEQ multiplex PCR; TCRdb keeps in-frame clones, though not all of them. The sample includes some 65,000 clones, around 62% of them seen just once. The sample taken for sequencing was PBMCs. The receptors here all came from a man younger than 40 in good health and CMV-seronegative. The CDR3 runs from the conserved cysteine through the conserved F or W. The D gene is left open where the match is weak. A row's size may be missing; if present it is once, few, many or a size class.

CDR3 | DNA | size | V | D | J
CASSPQGSHNQPQHF | TGTGCCAGCAGTCCCCAGGGGTCCCACAATCAGCCCCAGCATTTT | few | TRBV6-5 | NA | TRBJ1-5
CASSATSGTETQYF | TGTGCCAGCAGCGCGACTAGCGGGACGGAGACCCAGTACTTC | few | TRBV9 | TRBD2 | TRBJ2-5
CATSRGGGTTDTQYF | TGTGCCACCAGCAGAGGTGGGGGGACGACAGATACGCAGTATTTT | NA | TRBV15 | NA | TRBJ2-3
CASSYDRDGETQYF | TGTGCCAGCAGCTACGACAGGGACGGAGAGACCCAGTACTTC | few | TRBV7-7 | TRBD1 | TRBJ2-5
CASSRRGHEQFF | TGTGCCAGCAGCCGCAGGGGGCATGAGCAGTTCTTC | NA | TRBV27 | TRBD1 | TRBJ2-1
CASSVGDIANEKLFF | TGTGCCAGCAGCGTAGGGGACATTGCTAATGAAAAACTGTTTTTT | NA | TRBV9 | NA | TRBJ1-4
CASSWTSGASYEQYF | TGTGCCAGCAGTTGGACTAGCGGGGCTTCCTACGAGCAGTACTTC | NA | TRBV6-5 | TRBD2 | TRBJ2-7
CSVARGTGELFF | TGCAGCGTCGCTCGAGGCACCGGGGAGCTGTTTTTT | few | TRBV29-1 | NA | TRBJ2-2
CASGPGQLNSGYTF | TGCGCCAGCGGTCCGGGACAGTTGAACTCTGGCTACACCTTC | NA | TRBV5-1 | TRBD1 | TRBJ1-2
CASRGTSVYEQYF | TGTGCCAGCAGGGGAACTAGCGTCTACGAGCAGTATTTC | NA | TRBV2 | TRBD2 | TRBJ2-7
CACNKLGLWETQYF | TGTGCCTGTAATAAACTAGGGTTGTGGGAGACCCAGTACTTC | NA | TRBV30 | NA | TRBJ2-5
CASSFVQGVLDIQYF | TGTGCCAGCAGCTTCGTGCAGGGGGTTTTGGACATTCAGTACTTC | NA | TRBV7-9 | TRBD1 | TRBJ2-4
CAWREKPGTAALFRNQPQHF | TGTGCCTGGAGGGAGAAACCTGGGACAGCCGCTCTTTTTCGCAATCAGCCCCAGCATTTT | NA | TRBV30 | TRBD1 | TRBJ1-5
CASSSGQISGANVLTF | TGCGCCAGCAGCTCCGGACAGATCTCTGGGGCCAACGTCCTGACTTTC | few | TRBV5-1 | NA | TRBJ2-6
CASSDPTGYNSPLHF | TGTGCCAGCAGTGATCCGACAGGTTATAATTCACCCCTCCACTTT | NA | TRBV6-1 | NA | TRBJ1-6
CSVWGGTHNEQFF | TGCAGCGTATGGGGGGGAACCCACAATGAGCAGTTCTTC | NA | TRBV29-1 | TRBD2 | TRBJ2-1
CASRPWRKNTEAFF | TGTGCCAGCAGACCATGGCGGAAGAACACTGAAGCTTTCTTT | NA | TRBV6-5 | NA | TRBJ1-1
CASSFWGEETQYF | TGCGCCAGCAGCTTCTGGGGAGAAGAGACCCAGTACTTC | NA | TRBV5-1 | NA | TRBJ2-5
CASSDSGRGQETQYF | TGTGCCAGCAGTGACTCGGGCAGGGGCCAAGAGACCCAGTACTTC | NA | TRBV6-4 | NA | TRBJ2-5
CASSPIGGGGFF | TGTGCCAGTAGTCCCATCGGCGGGGGAGGCTTCTTT | many | TRBV19 | NA | TRBJ1-1
CASFQANSQGQQYF | TGTGCCAGCTTTCAAGCAAATTCACAGGGACAGCAGTACTTC | NA | TRBV6-5 | NA | TRBJ2-7
CASSSPAGTGASEAFF | TGTGCCAGCAGTTCACCTGCCGGGACAGGGGCCTCTGAAGCTTTCTTT | NA | TRBV6-5 | TRBD1 | TRBJ1-1
CASGELTVYNEQFF | TGTGCCAGCGGCGAGTTGACAGTCTACAATGAGCAGTTCTTC | once | TRBV21-1 | NA | TRBJ2-1
CASSSDSRSYGYTF | TGCGCCAGCAGCTCCGACAGCCGGTCCTATGGCTACACCTTC | NA | TRBV5-1 | NA | TRBJ1-2
CASSPDRQETQYF | TGTGCCAGCAGCCCAGATCGCCAAGAGACCCAGTACTTC | NA | TRBV7-7 | NA | TRBJ2-5
CASSPHRTGYDEQYF | TGTGCCAGCAGCCCCCATAGGACAGGGTACGACGAGCAGTACTTC | NA | TRBV7-9 | TRBD1 | TRBJ2-7
CASSVGGVINEQFF | TGTGCCAGCAGCGTGGGAGGCGTAATCAATGAGCAGTTCTTC | NA | TRBV9 | NA | TRBJ2-1
CASSLQGANQPQHF | TGTGCCAGCTCACTGCAGGGGGCTAATCAGCCCCAGCATTTT | NA | TRBV18 | TRBD1 | TRBJ1-5
CASSPHGETQYF | TGTGCCAGCAGCCCTCATGGCGAGACCCAGTACTTC | NA | TRBV7-8 | NA | TRBJ2-5
CSVDRRVCEQYF | TGCAGCGTTGATCGTCGGGTTTGCGAGCAGTACTTC | NA | TRBV29-1 | NA | TRBJ2-7
CASSPLSGGTDTQYF | TGTGCCAGCAGCCCTCTAAGCGGGGGCACAGATACGCAGTATTTT | NA | TRBV7-3 | TRBD2 | TRBJ2-3
CAISAQGYEQYF | TGTGCCATCAGCGCCCAGGGCTACGAGCAGTACTTC | once | TRBV10-3 | NA | TRBJ2-7
CAFLPGQGAGTEAFF | TGTGCCTTTCTACCGGGACAGGGGGCTGGCACTGAAGCTTTCTTT | NA | TRBV30 | TRBD1 | TRBJ1-1
CASSQRELEDTQYF | TGCGCCAGCAGCCAAAGGGAGTTGGAAGATACGCAGTATTTT | few | TRBV5-1 | NA | TRBJ2-3
CASSLAGGLYNEQFF | TGTGCCAGCAGCTTAGCGGGGGGACTATACAATGAGCAGTTCTTC | NA | TRBV7-2 | TRBD2 | TRBJ2-1
CSARLGGDSYEQYF | TGCAGCGCCCGATTGGGAGGGGACTCCTACGAGCAGTACTTC | few | TRBV29-1 | TRBD2 | TRBJ2-7
CASSTSWGGYNEQFF | TGTGCCAGCAGCACAAGCTGGGGGGGCTACAATGAGCAGTTCTTC | once | TRBV6-5 | TRBD2 | TRBJ2-1
CASSLQYGKLFF | TGTGCCAGCAGTTTACAATACGGAAAACTGTTTTTT | NA | TRBV27 | NA | TRBJ1-4
CATSRNRDREQYF | TGTGCCACCAGCAGAAACCGGGATCGCGAGCAGTACTTC | NA | TRBV15 | NA | TRBJ2-7
CASSPRTAFNQPQHF | TGCGCCAGCAGCCCCCGGACTGCCTTTAATCAGCCCCAGCATTTT | NA | TRBV4-1 | NA | TRBJ1-5
CASSFGAAGSYNSPPHF | TGTGCCAGCAGCTTTGGGGCCGCAGGCTCCTATAATTCACCCCCCCACTTT | NA | TRBV11-2 | NA | TRBJ1-6
CAWSADRDEKLFF | TGTGCCTGGAGTGCGGACAGGGATGAAAAACTGTTTTTT | few | TRBV30 | TRBD1 | TRBJ1-4
CASSLPAEAINSPLHF | TGTGCCAGCAGCTTGCCGGCGGAAGCGATTAATTCACCCCTCCACTTT | NA | TRBV5-4 | NA | TRBJ1-6
CASSLDRNNSPLHF | TGTGCCAGCAGCTTAGACAGGAATAATTCACCCCTCCACTTT | once | TRBV13 | NA | TRBJ1-6
CASSSWEVLTNTGELFF | TGTGCCAGCAGTTCCTGGGAGGTGCTTACTAACACCGGGGAGCTGTTTTTT | NA | TRBV28 | NA | TRBJ2-2
CASSIEAEAFF | TGTGCCAGTAGTATTGAGGCTGAAGCTTTCTTT | few | TRBV19 | NA | TRBJ1-1
CASSYSGRRGSGYTF | TGTGCCAGCAGTTACTCGGGGCGGCGGGGTAGCGGCTACACCTTC | NA | TRBV6-5 | NA | TRBJ1-2
CASSQEGRGLRSYGYTF | TGTGCCAGCAGCCAAGAGGGCAGGGGCCTCAGGAGCTATGGCTACACCTTC | NA | TRBV4-2 | NA | TRBJ1-2
CASSLIGETQYF | TGTGCCAGCAGCTTAATCGGGGAGACCCAGTACTTC | NA | TRBV11-2 | NA | TRBJ2-5
CAISEAMETQYF | TGTGCCATCAGTGAGGCGATGGAGACCCAGTACTTC | few | TRBV10-3 | NA | TRBJ2-5
CASSRTSGASIYEQYF | TGTGCCAGCAGTAGAACTAGCGGGGCCTCCATCTACGAGCAGTACTTC | NA | TRBV2 | TRBD2 | TRBJ2-7
CASSEKGQGASWTF | TGTGCCAGCAGTGAAAAGGGACAGGGGGCCAGTTGGACCTTC | few | TRBV6-1 | TRBD1 | TRBJ1-2
CASSPRRENGYTF | TGTGCCAGTAGTCCCCGAAGGGAGAATGGCTACACCTTC | once | TRBV19 | NA | TRBJ1-2